The 9 T cell receptor beta chains given below trace back to one sample, sequenced in a study of blood T cell repertoires in COVID-19. Sequencing used immunoSEQ multiplex PCR; TCRdb keeps in-frame clones, though not all of them. Found here are about 220,000 clones, roughly four fifths of them singletons; the top ten hold 4.8%. Material for sequencing was PBMCs or T cells enriched from blood (not recorded which). These TCRs come from a woman in her fifties or sixties who had been exposed to COVID-19.

The chain carries TRBV6-4 and TRBJ1-1; D gene uncertain. CDR1 is MRHNA, CDR2 SNTAGT, per germline. The CDR3 covers 15 residues. V was trimmed by 0 bases and J by 7 bases, leaving 15 bases between them. The CDR3 region is CASSDSISRKDEAFF. The CDR3 nucleotides read TGTGCCAGCAGTGACTCGATATCCAGGAAGGATGAAGCTTTCTTT.

This clone was counted only a few times. This chain links TRBV27 with TRBJ1-1; TRBD1 aligns across 7 bases. V shed 3 bases and J 4 bases; nucleotides not matched to a gene: 5. Germline V gene sequence: CDR1 MNHEY, CDR2 SMNVEV (reference sequence). The CDR3 spans 14 residues. The CDR3: CASSFIGGSTEAFF. CDR3 sequence (DNA): TGTGCCAGCAGTTTCATAGGGGGCTCCACTGAAGCTTTCTTT.

The chain employs TRBV28 and TRBJ1-1, with D unresolved. This CDR3 is 11 amino acids long. Germline V lookup: CDR1 MDHEN, CDR2 SYDVKM. Trimming took off 3 bases at V and 10 bases at J, with 9 bases between the two ends. CDR3 nucleotide sequence: TGTGCCAGCAGTTTTATGAGTGGAGCTTTCTTT. Translated: CASSFMSGAFF.

The V call is TRBV10-3, the J call TRBJ2-7; a weak D match, TRBD2 (6 bases). CDR3 length: 15 residues. Trimming removed 6 bases from V and 4 bases from J, with 19 bases in between. CDR1 is ENHRY, CDR2 SYGVKD, per germline. CDR3 sequence (DNA): TGTGCCATCAGGGATCCCACGGGAGCCCAATACGAGCAGTACTTC. It specifies CAIRDPTGAQYEQYF.

The chain couples TRBV6-6 to TRBJ1-1; 7 positions agree with TRBD1. Trimming cost V 6 bases and J 0 bases; bases outside gene matches: 4. This CDR3 region has 14 residues. CDR1 MNHNY and CDR2 SVGAGI come from the germline V gene (reference sequence). The CDR3 nucleotides are TGTGCCAGCAGGACGGGACAGATGAACACTGAAGCTTTCTTT. Its protein product is CASRTGQMNTEAFF.

The V call is TRBV5-4, the J call TRBJ1-1; no clear D. The germline V gene encodes CDR1 SGHNT and CDR2 YYREEE (reference sequence). The V and J ends lost 0 bases and 5 bases respectively, with 14 bases between them. The CDR3 runs to 15 residues. CDR3 DNA: TGTGCCAGCAGCTTGGCAACCACCCGAGGTACTGAAGCTTTCTTT. Translation gives CASSLATTRGTEAFF.

The V gene is TRBV18, the J gene TRBJ2-7; D uncertain. In germline, CDR1 is KGHSH, CDR2 LQKENI. V dropped 4 bases and J dropped 0 bases, with 10 bases sitting between them. The CDR3 has 14 residues. CDR3 sequence (DNA): TGTGCCAGCTCACGACTCCAGAGCTCCTACGAGCAGTACTTC. Translating it yields CASSRLQSSYEQYF.

This clone occurred once. The J gene is TRBJ1-2, the V gene TRBV13; D remains ambiguous. The length of the CDR3 is 16 residues. Germline-derived CDR1 and CDR2 are PRHDT and FYEKMQ (reference sequence). The germline V and J ends were trimmed by 1 base and 5 bases, with 17 bases remaining between them. The CDR3 is CASSLVQGPPGYGYTF. As DNA, the CDR3 is TGTGCCAGCAGCTTAGTCCAAGGCCCCCCCGGGTATGGCTACACCTTC.

The V and J genes are TRBV29-1 and TRBJ2-7; D not certain. Trimming removed 5 bases at V and 2 bases at J, with 7 bases between. The length of the CDR3 is 11 residues. Germline lookup yields CDR1 SQVTM and CDR2 ANQGSEA. The CDR3 DNA sequence: TGCAGCGTTAAGTCAGCCTACGAGCAGTACTTC. Residues: CSVKSAYEQYF.